The 12 T cell receptor beta chains in this list originate from one sample, sequenced in a study of blood T cell repertoires in COVID-19. TCRdb's table, derived via immunoSEQ multiplex PCR, lists solely in-frame clones and lacks some. The sample comprises about 120,000 clones, about four fifths of which are singletons, and about 10% rests with the top ten. The specimen was peripheral blood. The origin of the receptors is a man between 60 and 75 years old with acute or convalescent COVID-19.

This sequence joins TRBV18 and TRBJ1-5; D gene uncertain. The CDR3 runs 16 residues. Trimming left V 3 bases short and J 0 bases short, with 12 bases between. In germline, CDR1 is KGHSH, CDR2 LQKENI. The CDR3 DNA reads as TGTGCCAGCTCACCCCGGGGAAGGAATAGCAATCAGCCCCAGCATTTT. Translation: CASSPRGRNSNQPQHF. The variable domain in full, with the rest retrieved from reference TRBV18 and TRBJ1-5, is NAGVMQNPRHLVRRRGQEARLRCSPMKGHSHVYWYRQLPEEGLKFMVYLQKENIIDESGMPKERFSAEFPKEGPSILRIQQVVRGDSAAYFCASSPRGRNSNQPQHFGDGTRLSIL.

This rearrangement joins TRBV11-2 to TRBJ1-2; 7 bases map to TRBD1. The germline V gene encodes CDR1 SGHAT and CDR2 FQNNGV. This CDR3 is 15 amino acids long. V trimming: 7 bases; J trimming: 8 bases; junction bases outside the gene matches: 16. Written as DNA, the CDR3 is TGTGCCAGCACGGGGCAGGGGGGCGCTTTGAGGGGCTACACCTTC. Amino acid sequence: CASTGQGGALRGYTF.

This rearrangement joins TRBV5-1 to TRBJ2-5; 8 nucleotides align to TRBD2. From germline, CDR1 is SGHRS and CDR2 YFSETQ. There are 16 residues in the CDR3. The J segment lost 4 bases and the V segment lost 10 bases, leaving 18 bases of the junction unmatched. The chain's CDR3 is CASAPAGGRSRETQYF. The CDR3 nucleotides read TGCGCCTCCGCCCCCGCGGGCGGGAGGTCGCGAGAGACCCAGTACTTC.

The gene calls are TRBV5-4 and TRBJ2-7, with a tentative D call TRBD2 (7 bases). This CDR3 has 12 amino acids. CDR1 and CDR2 (germline): SGHNT, YYREEE (reference sequence). V dropped 4 bases and J dropped 5 bases, with 10 bases sitting between them. The CDR3 is CASSRGADEQYF. In nucleotides, the CDR3 is TGTGCCAGCAGCCGGGGGGCTGACGAGCAGTACTTC.

This clone has more than one count but fewer than ten. The chain employs TRBV5-1 and TRBJ2-1, with D possibly TRBD1 on 6 matching bases. CDR3 length equals 15 residues. The germline V and J ends were trimmed by 3 bases and 0 bases, with 10 bases remaining between them. Germline V gene sequence: CDR1 SGHRS, CDR2 YFSETQ. CDR3 nucleotides: TGCGCCAGCAGCTCTGGACAGAGCTCCTACAATGAGCAGTTCTTC. It is translated as CASSSGQSSYNEQFF.

The chain combines TRBV21-1 with TRBJ2-2; whether TRBD2, the table's D call, matches the DNA was not checked. TRBV21-1 corresponds to a pseudogene. This CDR3 comprises 17 residues. The CDR3 DNA reads TGTGCCAGCAGCAAAGGTAATGGCGGGGTCCACACCGGGGAGCTGTTTTTT. Protein sequence: CASSKGNGGVHTGELFF.

The chain uses TRBV24-1 and TRBJ1-1; 11 bases align to TRBD1. Germline V gene sequence: CDR1 KGHDR, CDR2 SFDVKD. The CDR3 runs 13 residues. Germline trimming cut 8 bases from V and 5 bases from J; bases unmatched to any gene: 3. CDR3 DNA sequence: TGTGCCACCAAAGGACAGGGGGCTACTGAAGCTTTCTTT. Encoded protein: CATKGQGATEAFF.

The chain joins TRBV18 to TRBJ1-1; possible D gene TRBD1, 6 bases. The CDR3 totals 14 residues. Germline V gene lookup returns CDR1 KGHSH and CDR2 LQKENI. Trimming pared 2 bases from V and 5 bases from J, leaving 12 bases between. The CDR3 DNA reads as TGTGCCAGCTCACCAGCGACAGGTTCGACTGAAGCTTTCTTT. This translates into CASSPATGSTEAFF.

This clone came up a few times. The rearrangement uses TRBV5-1 and TRBJ2-2; 11 positions agree with TRBD2. The germline CDR1 and CDR2 sequences are SGHRS and YFSETQ. With 0 bases clipped from V and 6 bases from J, the junction kept 7 bases outside the gene matches. The length of the CDR3 is 17 residues. The DNA of the CDR3 is TGCGCCAGCAGCTTGGTGCTAGCGGGAGGCCCCTCCGGGGAGCTGTTTTTT. Its protein is CASSLVLAGGPSGELFF.

Here the CDR3 reads CASSPLTGPGETQYF. The CDR3 DNA sequence: TGTGCCAGCTCACCACTTACAGGGCCAGGGGAGACCCAGTACTTC. This chain uses TRBV18 with TRBJ2-5; perhaps TRBD1 as D (6 bases). V was cut by 1 base and J by 5 bases, with 14 bases left in between. This CDR3 is built from 15 residues. Germline-derived CDR1 and CDR2 are KGHSH and LQKENI.

The chain uses TRBV7-2 and TRBJ2-7; possibly TRBD2 for D (7 bases). This CDR3 spans 14 amino acids. Germline CDR1 and CDR2: SGHTA and FQGNSA. Trimming shortened V by 2 bases and J by 11 bases, and 19 bases separated the two germline ends. The CDR3, as DNA: TGTGCCAGCAGCTTAAGCCCAGGGGAGGGGAAGAAGTACTTC. It codes for CASSLSPGEGKKYF.

The J gene is TRBJ1-5, the V gene TRBV24-1; weak D call: TRBD1 (5 bases). The CDR3 spans 15 residues. The germline V and J ends were trimmed by 9 bases and 0 bases, with 14 bases remaining between them. Germline V CDR1 and CDR2: KGHDR, SFDVKD. DNA of the CDR3: TGTGCCACCCGGCCCGGGGGGGGTAGCAATCAGCCCCAGCATTTT. As protein: CATRPGGGSNQPQHF.